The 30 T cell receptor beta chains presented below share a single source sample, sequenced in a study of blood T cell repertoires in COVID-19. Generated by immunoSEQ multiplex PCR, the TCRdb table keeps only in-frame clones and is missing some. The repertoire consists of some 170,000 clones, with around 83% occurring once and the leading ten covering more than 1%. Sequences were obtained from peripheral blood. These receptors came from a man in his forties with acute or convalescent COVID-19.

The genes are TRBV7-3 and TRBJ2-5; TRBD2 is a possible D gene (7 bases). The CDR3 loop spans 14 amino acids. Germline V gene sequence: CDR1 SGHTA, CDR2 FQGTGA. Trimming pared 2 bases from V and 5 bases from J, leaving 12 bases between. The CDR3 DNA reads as TGTGCCAGCAGCTTAGCGGGGGCGCGGGAGACCCAGTACTTC. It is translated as CASSLAGARETQYF. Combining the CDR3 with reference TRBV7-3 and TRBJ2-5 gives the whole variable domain GAGVSQTPSNKVTEKGKYVELRCDPISGHTALYWYRQSLGQGPEFLIYFQGTGAADDSGLPNDRFFAVRPEGSVSTLKIQRTERGDSAVYLCASSLAGARETQYFGPGTRLLVL.

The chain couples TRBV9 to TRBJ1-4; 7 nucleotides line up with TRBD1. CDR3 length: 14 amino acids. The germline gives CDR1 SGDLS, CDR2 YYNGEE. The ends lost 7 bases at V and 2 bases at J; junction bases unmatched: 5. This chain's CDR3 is CASAKGATNEKLFF. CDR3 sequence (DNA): TGTGCCAGCGCAAAGGGGGCTACTAATGAAAAACTGTTTTTT.

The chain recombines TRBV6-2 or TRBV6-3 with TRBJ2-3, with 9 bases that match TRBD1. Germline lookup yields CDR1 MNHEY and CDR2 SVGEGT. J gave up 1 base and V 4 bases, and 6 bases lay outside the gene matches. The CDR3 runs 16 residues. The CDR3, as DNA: TGTGCCAGCAGTTCTTGGGGGGACAGGGGCACAGATACGCAGTATTTT. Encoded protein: CASSSWGDRGTDTQYF.

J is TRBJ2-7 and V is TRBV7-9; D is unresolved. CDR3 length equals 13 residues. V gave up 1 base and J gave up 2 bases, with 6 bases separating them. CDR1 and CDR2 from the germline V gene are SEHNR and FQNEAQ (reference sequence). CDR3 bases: TGTGCCAGCAGCTTAGGGAGTACCTACGAGCAGTACTTC. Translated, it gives CASSLGSTYEQYF.

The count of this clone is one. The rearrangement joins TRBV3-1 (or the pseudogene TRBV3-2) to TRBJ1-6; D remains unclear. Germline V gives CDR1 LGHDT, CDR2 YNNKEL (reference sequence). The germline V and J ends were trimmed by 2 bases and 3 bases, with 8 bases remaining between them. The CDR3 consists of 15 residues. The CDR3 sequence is CASSQSERYNSPLHF. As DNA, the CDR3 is TGTGCCAGCAGCCAATCGGAGCGCTATAATTCACCCCTCCACTTT.

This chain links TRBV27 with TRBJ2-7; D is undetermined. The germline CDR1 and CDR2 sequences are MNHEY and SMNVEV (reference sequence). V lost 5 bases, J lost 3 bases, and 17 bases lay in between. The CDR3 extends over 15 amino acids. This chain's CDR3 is CASSPRVVYYYEQYF. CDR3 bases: TGTGCCAGCAGTCCGCGTGTAGTCTATTACTACGAGCAGTACTTC.

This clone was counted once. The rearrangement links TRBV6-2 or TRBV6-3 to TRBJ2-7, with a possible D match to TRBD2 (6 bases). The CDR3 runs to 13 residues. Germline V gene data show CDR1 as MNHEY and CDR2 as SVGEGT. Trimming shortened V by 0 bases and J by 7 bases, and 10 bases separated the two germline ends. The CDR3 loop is CASSYSPRGEQYF. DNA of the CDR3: TGTGCCAGCAGTTACTCCCCCCGGGGGGAGCAGTACTTC.

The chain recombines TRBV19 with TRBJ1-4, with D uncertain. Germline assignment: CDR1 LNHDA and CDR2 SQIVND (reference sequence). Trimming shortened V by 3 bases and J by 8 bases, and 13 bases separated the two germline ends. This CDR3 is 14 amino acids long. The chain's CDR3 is CASSMTPFDEKLFF. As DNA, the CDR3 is TGTGCCAGTAGTATGACACCTTTCGACGAAAAACTGTTTTTT.

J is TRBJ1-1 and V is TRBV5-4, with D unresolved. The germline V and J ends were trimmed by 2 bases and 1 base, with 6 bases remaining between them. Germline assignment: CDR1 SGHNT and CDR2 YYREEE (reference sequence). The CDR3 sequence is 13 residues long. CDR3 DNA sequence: TGTGCCAGCAGCTTTCGGAGGAACACTGAAGCTTTCTTT. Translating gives CASSFRRNTEAFF.

In nucleotides, the CDR3 is TGTGCCAGCAGCTTTGGATCGGGAACCTACAATGAGCAGTTCTTC. It is translated as CASSFGSGTYNEQFF. This chain connects TRBV13 to TRBJ2-1; D may be TRBD2 (5 bases). Trimming cost V 3 bases and J 2 bases, with 11 bases left between them. This CDR3 is 15 amino acids long. Germline V gene data show CDR1 as PRHDT and CDR2 as FYEKMQ (reference sequence).

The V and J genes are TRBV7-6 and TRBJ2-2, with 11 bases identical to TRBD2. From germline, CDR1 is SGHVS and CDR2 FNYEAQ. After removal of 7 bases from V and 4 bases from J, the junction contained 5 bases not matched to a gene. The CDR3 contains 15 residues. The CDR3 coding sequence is TGTGCCAGCACTGCCGGGACTAGCGGCACCGGGGAGCTGTTTTTT. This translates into CASTAGTSGTGELFF.

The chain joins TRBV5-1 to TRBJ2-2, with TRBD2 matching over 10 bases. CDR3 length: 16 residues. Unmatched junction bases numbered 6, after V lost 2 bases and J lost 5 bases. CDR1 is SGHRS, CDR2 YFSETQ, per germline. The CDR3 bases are TGCGCCAGCAGCTTTAGAGGACTAGCGGTGACCGGGGAGCTGTTTTTT. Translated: CASSFRGLAVTGELFF.

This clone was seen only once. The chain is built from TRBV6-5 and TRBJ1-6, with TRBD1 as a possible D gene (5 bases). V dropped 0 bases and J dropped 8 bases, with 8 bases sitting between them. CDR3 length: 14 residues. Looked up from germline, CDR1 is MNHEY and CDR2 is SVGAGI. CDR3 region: CASSYSGGYSPLHF. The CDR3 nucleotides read TGTGCCAGCAGTTACTCCGGGGGTTATTCACCCCTCCACTTT.

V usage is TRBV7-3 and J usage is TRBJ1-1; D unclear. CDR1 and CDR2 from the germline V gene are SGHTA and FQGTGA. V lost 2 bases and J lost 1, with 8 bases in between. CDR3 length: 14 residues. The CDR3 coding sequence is TGTGCCAGCAGCTTAGGAGCATCGAACACTGAAGCTTTCTTT. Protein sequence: CASSLGASNTEAFF.

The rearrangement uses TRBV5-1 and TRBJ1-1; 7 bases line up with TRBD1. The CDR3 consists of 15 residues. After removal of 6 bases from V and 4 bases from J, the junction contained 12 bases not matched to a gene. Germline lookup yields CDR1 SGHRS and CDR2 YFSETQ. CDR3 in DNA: TGCGCCAGCAAAGAGTTCGGGGACAGATCCACTGAAGCTTTCTTT. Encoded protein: CASKEFGDRSTEAFF.

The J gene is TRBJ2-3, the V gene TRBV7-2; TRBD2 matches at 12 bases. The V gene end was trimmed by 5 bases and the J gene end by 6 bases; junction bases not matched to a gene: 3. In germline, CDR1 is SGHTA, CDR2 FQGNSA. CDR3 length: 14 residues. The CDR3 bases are TGTGCCAGCAGCGGCGGGACTAGCGGGGATACGCAGTATTTT. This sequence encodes CASSGGTSGDTQYF.

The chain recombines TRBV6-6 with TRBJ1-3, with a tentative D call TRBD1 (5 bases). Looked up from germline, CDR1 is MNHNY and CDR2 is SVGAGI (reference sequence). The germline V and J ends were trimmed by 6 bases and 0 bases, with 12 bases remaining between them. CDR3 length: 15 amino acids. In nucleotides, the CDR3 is TGTGCCAGCAGGACAACAGGAAGCTCTGGAAACACCATATATTTT. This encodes CASRTTGSSGNTIYF.

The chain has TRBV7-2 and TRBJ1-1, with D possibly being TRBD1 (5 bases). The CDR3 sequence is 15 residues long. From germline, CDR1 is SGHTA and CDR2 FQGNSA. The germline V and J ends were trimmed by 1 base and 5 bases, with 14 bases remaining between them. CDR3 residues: CASSLGSWRGTEAFF. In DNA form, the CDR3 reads TGTGCCAGCAGCTTAGGATCATGGAGGGGAACTGAAGCTTTCTTT.

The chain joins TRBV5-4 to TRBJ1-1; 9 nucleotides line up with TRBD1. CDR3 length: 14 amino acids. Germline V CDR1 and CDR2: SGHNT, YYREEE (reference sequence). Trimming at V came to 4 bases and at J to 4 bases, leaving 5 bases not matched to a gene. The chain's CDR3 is CASSVPTGGTEAFF. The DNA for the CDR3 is TGTGCCAGCAGCGTTCCGACAGGGGGCACTGAAGCTTTCTTT.

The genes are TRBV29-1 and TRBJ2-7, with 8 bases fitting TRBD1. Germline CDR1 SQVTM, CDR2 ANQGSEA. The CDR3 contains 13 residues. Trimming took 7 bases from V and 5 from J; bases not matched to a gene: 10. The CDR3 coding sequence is TGCAGCGCCGGAGGACAGGGAATAAACGAGCAGTACTTC. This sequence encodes CSAGGQGINEQYF.

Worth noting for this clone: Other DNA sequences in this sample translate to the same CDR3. The CDR3 DNA reads as TGTGCCAGCAGTTTAGGTGTAAACTATGGCTACACCTTC. This gives the protein CASSLGVNYGYTF. The chain links TRBV12-3 or TRBV12-4 to TRBJ1-2; D gene unclear. Deletions cut 1 base from V and 2 bases from J, with 5 bases between. The CDR3 extends over 13 amino acids.

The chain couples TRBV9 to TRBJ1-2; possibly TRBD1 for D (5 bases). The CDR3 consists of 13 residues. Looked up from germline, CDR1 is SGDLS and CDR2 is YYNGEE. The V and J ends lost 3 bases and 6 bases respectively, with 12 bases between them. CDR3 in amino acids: CASSGPGGDGYTF. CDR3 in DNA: TGTGCCAGCAGCGGCCCCGGGGGGGATGGCTACACCTTC. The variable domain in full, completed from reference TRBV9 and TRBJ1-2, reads DSGVTQTPKHLITATGQRVTLRCSPRSGDLSVYWYQQSLDQGLQFLIQYYNGEERAKGNILERFSAQQFPDLHSELNLSSLELGDSALYFCASSGPGGDGYTFGSGTRLTVV.

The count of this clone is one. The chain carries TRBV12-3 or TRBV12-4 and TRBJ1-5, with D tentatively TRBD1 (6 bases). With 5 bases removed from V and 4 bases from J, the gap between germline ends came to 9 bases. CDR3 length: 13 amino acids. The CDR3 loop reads CASSIRGNQPQHF. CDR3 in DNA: TGTGCCAGCAGTATCAGGGGTAATCAGCCCCAGCATTTT.

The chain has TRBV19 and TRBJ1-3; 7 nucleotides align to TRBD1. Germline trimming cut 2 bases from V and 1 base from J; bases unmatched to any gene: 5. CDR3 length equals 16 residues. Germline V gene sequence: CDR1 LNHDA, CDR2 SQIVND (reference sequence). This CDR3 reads CASSIIGTASGNTIYF. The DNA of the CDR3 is TGTGCCAGTAGTATAATCGGGACAGCTTCTGGAAACACCATATATTTT. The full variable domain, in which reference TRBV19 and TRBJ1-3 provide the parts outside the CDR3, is DGGITQSPKYLFRKEGQNVTLSCEQNLNHDAMYWYRQDPGQGLRLIYYSQIVNDFQKGDIAEGYSVSREKKESFPLTVTSAQKNPTAFYLCASSIIGTASGNTIYFGEGSWLTVV.

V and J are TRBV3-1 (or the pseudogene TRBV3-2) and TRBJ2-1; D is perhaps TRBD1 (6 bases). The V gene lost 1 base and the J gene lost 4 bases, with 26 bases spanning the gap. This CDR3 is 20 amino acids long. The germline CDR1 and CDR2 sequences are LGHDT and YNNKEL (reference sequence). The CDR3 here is CASSQGSGRGSPRGYNEQFF. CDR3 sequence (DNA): TGTGCCAGCAGCCAAGGGTCAGGCAGGGGAAGTCCTCGAGGGTACAATGAGCAGTTCTTC.

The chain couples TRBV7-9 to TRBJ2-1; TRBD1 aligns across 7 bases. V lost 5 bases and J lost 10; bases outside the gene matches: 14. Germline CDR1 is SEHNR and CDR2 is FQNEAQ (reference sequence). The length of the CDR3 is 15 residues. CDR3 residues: CASSPTDRAPGEQFF. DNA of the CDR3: TGTGCCAGCAGCCCCACCGACAGGGCCCCGGGGGAGCAGTTCTTC.

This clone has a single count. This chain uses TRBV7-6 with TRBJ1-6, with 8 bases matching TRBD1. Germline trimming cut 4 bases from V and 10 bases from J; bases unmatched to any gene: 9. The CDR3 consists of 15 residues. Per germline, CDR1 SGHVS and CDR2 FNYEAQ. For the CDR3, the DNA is TGTGCCAGCAGCTCAGAGGGACAGGTCGGATCACCCCTCCACTTT. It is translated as CASSSEGQVGSPLHF.

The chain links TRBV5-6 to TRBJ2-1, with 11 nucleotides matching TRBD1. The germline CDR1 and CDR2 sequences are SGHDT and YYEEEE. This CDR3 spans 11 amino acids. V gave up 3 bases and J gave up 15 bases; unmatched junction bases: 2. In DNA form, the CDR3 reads TGTGCCAGCAGCTCCGGGACAGGGGGGTTCTTC. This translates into CASSSGTGGFF. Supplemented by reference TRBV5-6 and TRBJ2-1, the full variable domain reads DAGVTQSPTHLIKTRGQQVTLRCSPKSGHDTVSWYQQALGQGPQFIFQYYEEEERQRGNFPDRFSGHQFPNYSSELNVNALLLGDSALYLCASSSGTGGFFGPGTRLTVL.

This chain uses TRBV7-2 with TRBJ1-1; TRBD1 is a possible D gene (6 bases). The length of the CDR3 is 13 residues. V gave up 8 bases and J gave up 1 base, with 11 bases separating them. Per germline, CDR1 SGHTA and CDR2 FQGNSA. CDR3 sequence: CASGDIANTEAFF. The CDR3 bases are TGTGCCAGCGGGGACATAGCGAACACTGAAGCTTTCTTT.

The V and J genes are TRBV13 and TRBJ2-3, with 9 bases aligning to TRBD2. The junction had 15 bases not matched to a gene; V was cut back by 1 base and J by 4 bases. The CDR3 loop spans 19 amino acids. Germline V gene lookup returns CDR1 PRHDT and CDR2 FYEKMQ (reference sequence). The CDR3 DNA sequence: TGTGCCAGCAGCTTAGTGTTTCTAGCGGGGTTACAAGCCGCAGATACGCAGTATTTT. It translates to CASSLVFLAGLQAADTQYF. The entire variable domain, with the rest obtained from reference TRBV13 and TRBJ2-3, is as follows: AAGVIQSPRHLIKEKRETATLKCYPIPRHDTVYWYQQGPGQDPQFLISFYEKMQSDKGSIPDRFSAQQFSDYHSELNMSSLELGDSALYFCASSLVFLAGLQAADTQYFGPGTRLTVL.